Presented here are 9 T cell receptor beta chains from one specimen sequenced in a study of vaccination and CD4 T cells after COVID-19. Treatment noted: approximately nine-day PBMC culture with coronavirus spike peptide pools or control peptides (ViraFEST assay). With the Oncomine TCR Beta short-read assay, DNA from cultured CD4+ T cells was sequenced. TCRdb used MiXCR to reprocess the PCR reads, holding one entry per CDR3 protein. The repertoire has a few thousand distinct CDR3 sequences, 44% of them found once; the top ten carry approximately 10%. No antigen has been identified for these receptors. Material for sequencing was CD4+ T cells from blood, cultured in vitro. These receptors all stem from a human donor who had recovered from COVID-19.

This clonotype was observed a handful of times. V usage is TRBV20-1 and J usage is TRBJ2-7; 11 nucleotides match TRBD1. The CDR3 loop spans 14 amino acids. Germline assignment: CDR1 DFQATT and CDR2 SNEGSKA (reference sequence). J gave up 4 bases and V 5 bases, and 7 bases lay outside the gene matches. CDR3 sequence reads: CSAGPGQGGYEQYF. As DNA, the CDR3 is TGCAGTGCTGGACCGGGACAGGGGGGATACGAGCAGTACTTC.

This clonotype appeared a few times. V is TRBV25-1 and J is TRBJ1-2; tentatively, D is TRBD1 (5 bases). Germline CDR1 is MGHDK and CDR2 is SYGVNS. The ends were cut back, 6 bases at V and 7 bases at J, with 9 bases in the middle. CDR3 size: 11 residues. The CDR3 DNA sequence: TGTGCCAGCAGCCAGGGAGGTGGCTACACCTTC. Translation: CASSQGGGYTF.

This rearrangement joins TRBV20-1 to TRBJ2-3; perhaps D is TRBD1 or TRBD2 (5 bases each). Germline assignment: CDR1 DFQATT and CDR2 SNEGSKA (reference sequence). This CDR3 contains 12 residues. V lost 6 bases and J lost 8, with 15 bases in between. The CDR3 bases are TGCAGTGCCCTTGGGGGAGTCGGTACGCAGTATTTT. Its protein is CSALGGVGTQYF.

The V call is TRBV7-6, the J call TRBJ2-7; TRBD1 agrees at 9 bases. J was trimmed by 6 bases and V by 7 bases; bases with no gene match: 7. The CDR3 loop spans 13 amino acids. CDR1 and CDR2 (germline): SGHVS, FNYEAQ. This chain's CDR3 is CASTGQGITEQYF. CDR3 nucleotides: TGTGCCAGCACAGGACAGGGGATTACCGAGCAGTACTTC.

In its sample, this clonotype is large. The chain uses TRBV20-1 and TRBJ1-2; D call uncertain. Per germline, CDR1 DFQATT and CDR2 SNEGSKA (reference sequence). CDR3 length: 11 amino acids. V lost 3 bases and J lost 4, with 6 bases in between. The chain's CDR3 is CSASDPYGYTF. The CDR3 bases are TGCAGTGCTAGTGACCCCTATGGCTACACCTTC.

DNA of the CDR3: TGTGCCAGCAGGAGGGAAACCTACGAGCAGTACTTC. Protein product: CASRRETYEQYF. The chain is built from TRBV6-1 and TRBJ2-7; tentatively, D is TRBD2 (5 bases). CDR3 length: 12 residues. The V and J ends lost 6 bases and 2 bases respectively, with 8 bases between them. The germline CDR1 and CDR2 sequences are MNHNS and SASEGT.

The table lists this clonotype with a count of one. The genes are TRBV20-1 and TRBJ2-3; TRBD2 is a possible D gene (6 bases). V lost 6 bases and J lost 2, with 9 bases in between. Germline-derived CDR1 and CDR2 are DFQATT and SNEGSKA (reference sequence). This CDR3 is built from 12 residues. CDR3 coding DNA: TGCAGTGCCCGGGGGTCCACAGATACGCAGTATTTT. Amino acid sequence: CSARGSTDTQYF.

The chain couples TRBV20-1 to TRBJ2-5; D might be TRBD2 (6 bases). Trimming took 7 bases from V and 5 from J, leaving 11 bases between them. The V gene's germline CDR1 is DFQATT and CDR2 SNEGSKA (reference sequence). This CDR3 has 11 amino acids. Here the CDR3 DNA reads TGCAGTGGCGGGGAACGGGAGACCCAGTACTTC. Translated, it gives CSGGERETQYF.

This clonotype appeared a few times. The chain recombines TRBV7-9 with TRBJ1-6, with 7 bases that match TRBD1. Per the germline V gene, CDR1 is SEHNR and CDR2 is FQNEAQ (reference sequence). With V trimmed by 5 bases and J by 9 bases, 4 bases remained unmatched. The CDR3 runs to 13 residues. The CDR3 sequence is CASSRDRVSPLHF. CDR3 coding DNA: TGTGCCAGCAGCCGTGACAGGGTTTCACCCCTCCACTTT.